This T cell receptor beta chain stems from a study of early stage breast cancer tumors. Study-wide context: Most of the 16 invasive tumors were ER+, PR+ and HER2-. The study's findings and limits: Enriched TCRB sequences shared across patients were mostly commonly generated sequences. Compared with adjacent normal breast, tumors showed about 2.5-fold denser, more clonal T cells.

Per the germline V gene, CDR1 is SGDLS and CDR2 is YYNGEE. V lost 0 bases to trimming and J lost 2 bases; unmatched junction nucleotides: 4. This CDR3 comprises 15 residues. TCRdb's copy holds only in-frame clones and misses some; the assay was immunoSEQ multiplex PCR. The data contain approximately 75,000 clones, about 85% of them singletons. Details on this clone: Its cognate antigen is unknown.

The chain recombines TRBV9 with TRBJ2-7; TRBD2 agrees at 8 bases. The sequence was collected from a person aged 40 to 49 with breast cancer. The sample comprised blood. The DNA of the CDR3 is TGTGCCAGCAGCGTAGCTGTAGCGGGACCCTACGAGCAGTACTTC. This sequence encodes CASSVAVAGPYEQYF.